Reported below is one T cell receptor (beta chain). The trim removed 4 bases at V and 2 bases at J, leaving 5 bases unmatched. Per the germline V gene, CDR1 is SGHRS and CDR2 is YFSETQ. This CDR3 region has 14 residues. The data were taken from a study of blood T cell repertoires in COVID-19. Overall study: Researchers got acute and convalescent COVID-19 samples from the United States, Italy and Spain. PBMCs, B-cell-depleted T cells, or T cells were the source of the cDNA or gDNA that made up the material.

Original analysis: Counts of nucleated cells, estimated from reference gene primer amplification, were obtained. TCRdb's table, derived via immunoSEQ multiplex PCR, lists solely in-frame clones and lacks some. V and J calls and clone size follow that table, whereas D and trimming were derived from the DNA. This sample carries about 210,000 clones, approximately 89% of them seen once, and the ten largest clones take about 5%. The chain joins TRBV5-1 to TRBJ2-7; 8 nucleotides agree with TRBD1. The clonotype comes from a woman in her thirties or forties with acute or convalescent COVID-19. Sequenced: peripheral blood. The CDR3 region is CASSPGTGPYEQYV. The CDR3 coding sequence is TGCGCCAGCAGCCCAGGGACAGGCCCCTACGAGCAGTACGTC.